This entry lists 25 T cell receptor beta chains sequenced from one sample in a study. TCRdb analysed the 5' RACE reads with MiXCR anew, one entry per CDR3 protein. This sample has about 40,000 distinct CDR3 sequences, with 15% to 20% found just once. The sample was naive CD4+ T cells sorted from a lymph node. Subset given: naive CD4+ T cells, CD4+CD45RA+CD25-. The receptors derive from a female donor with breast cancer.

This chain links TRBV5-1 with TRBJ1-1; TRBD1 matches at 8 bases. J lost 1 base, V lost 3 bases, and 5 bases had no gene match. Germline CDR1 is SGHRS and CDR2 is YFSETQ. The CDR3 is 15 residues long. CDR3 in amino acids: CASSSCDRGNTEAFF. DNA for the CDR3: TGCGCCAGCAGCTCCTGTGACAGGGGGAACACTGAAGCTTTCTTT.

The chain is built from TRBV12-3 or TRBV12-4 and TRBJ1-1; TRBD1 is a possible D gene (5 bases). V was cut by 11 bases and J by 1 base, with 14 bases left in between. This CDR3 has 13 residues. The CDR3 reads CAVQGEANTEAFF. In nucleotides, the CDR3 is TGTGCCGTCCAAGGGGAGGCGAACACTGAAGCTTTCTTT.

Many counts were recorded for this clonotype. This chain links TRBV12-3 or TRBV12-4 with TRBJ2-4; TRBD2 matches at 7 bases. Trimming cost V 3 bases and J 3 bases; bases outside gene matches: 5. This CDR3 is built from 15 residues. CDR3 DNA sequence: TGTGCCAGCAGTTTTCTCGGGGAGGGCAAAAACATTCAGTACTTC. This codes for CASSFLGEGKNIQYF.

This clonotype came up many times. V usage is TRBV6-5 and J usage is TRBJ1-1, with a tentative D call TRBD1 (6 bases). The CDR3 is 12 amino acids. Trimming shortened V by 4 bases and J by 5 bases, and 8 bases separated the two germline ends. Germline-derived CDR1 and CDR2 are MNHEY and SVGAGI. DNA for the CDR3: TGTGCCAGCAGTTTCAGGGGAACTGAAGCTTTCTTT. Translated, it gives CASSFRGTEAFF.

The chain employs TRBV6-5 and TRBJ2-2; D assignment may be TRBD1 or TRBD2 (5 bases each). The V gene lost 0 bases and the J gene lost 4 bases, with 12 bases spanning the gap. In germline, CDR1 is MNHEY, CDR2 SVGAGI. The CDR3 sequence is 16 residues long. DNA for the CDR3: TGTGCCAGCAGTTACTCAGGGAGAGGGACCACCGGGGAGCTGTTTTTT. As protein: CASSYSGRGTTGELFF.

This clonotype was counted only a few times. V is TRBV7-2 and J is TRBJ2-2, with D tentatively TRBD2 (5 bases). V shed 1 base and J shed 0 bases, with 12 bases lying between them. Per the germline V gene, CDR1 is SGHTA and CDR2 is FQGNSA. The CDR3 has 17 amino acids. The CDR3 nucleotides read TGTGCCAGCAGCTTAGGCGGGCACCTCGCGAACACCGGGGAGCTGTTTTTT. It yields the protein CASSLGGHLANTGELFF.

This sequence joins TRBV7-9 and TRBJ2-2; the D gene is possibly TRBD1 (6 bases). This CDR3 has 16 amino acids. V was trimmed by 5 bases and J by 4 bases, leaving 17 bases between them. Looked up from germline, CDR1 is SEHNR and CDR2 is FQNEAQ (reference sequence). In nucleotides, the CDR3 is TGTGCCAGCAGCGCGGACGGTCTCAGGGGCACCGGGGAGCTGTTTTTT. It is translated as CASSADGLRGTGELFF.

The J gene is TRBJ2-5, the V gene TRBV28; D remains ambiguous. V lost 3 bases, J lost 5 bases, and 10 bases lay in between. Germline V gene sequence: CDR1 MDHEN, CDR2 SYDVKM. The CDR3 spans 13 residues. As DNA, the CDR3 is TGTGCCAGCAGTTTTTCCACCGGCGAGACCCAGTACTTC. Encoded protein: CASSFSTGETQYF. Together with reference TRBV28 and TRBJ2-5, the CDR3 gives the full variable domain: DVKVTQSSRYLVKRTGEKVFLECVQDMDHENMFWYRQDPGLGLRLIYFSYDVKMKEKGDIPEGYSVSREKKERFSLILESASTNQTSMYLCASSFSTGETQYFGPGTRLLVL.

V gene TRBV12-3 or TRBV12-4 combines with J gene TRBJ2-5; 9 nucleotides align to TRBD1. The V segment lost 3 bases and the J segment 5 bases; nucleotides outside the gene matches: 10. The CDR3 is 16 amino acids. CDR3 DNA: TGTGCCAGCAGTTTTTTTGGGACAGGGAATTGGGAGACCCAGTACTTC. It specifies CASSFFGTGNWETQYF.

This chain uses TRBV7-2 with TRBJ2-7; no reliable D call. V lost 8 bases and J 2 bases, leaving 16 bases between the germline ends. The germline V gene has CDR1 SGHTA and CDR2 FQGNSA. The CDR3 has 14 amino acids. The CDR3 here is CASSEYMKTYEQYF. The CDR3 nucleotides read TGTGCCAGCTCGGAGTATATGAAAACCTACGAGCAGTACTTC. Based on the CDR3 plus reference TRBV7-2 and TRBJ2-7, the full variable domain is GAGVSQSPSNKVTEKGKDVELRCDPISGHTALYWYRQSLGQGLEFLIYFQGNSAPDKSGLPSDRFSAERTGGSVSTLTIQRTQQEDSAVYLCASSEYMKTYEQYFGPGTRLTVT.

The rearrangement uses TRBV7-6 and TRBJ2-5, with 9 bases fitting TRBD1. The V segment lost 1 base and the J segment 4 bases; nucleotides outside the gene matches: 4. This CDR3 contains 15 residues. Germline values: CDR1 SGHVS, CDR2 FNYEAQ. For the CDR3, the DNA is TGTGCCAGCAGCTTAGGACAGGGGGGTTCAGAGACCCAGTACTTC. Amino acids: CASSLGQGGSETQYF.

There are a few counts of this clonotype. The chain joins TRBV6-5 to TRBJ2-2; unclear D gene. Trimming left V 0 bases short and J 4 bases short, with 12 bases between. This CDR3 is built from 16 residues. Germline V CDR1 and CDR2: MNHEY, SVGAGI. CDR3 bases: TGTGCCAGCAGTTACTCGATAAGGGTGGCCACCGGGGAGCTGTTTTTT. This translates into CASSYSIRVATGELFF.

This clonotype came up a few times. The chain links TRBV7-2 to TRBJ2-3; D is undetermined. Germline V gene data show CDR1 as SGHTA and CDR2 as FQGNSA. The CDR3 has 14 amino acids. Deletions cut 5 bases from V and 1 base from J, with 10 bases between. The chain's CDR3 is CASSRRSRTDTQYF. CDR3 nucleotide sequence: TGTGCCAGCAGCCGCCGGTCTCGCACAGATACGCAGTATTTT. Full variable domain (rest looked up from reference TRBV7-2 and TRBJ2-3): GAGVSQSPSNKVTEKGKDVELRCDPISGHTALYWYRQSLGQGLEFLIYFQGNSAPDKSGLPSDRFSAERTGGSVSTLTIQRTQQEDSAVYLCASSRRSRTDTQYFGPGTRLTVL.

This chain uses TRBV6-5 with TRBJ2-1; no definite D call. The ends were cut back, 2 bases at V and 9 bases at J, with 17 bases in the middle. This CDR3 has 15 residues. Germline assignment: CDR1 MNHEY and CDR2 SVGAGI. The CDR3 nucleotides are TGTGCCAGCAGTTACAGGTCTAGTTTTAGTCTTGAGCAGTTCTTC. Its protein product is CASSYRSSFSLEQFF.

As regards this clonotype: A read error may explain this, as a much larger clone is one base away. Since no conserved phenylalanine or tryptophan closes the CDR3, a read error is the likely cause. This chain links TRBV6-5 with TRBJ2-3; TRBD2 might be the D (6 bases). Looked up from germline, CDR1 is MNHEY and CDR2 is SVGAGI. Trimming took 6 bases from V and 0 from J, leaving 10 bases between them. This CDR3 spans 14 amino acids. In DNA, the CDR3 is TGTGCCAGCAGCCGTAGCGGTAGCACAGATACGCAGTATTCT. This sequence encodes CASSRSGSTDTQYS.

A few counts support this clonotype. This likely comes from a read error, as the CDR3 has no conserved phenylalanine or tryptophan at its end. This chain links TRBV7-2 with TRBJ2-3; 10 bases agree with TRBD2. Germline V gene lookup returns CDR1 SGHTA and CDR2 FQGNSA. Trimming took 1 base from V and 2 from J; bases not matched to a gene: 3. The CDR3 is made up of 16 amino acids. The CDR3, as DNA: TGTGCCAGCAGCTTAGGGCTAGCGGGAGACACAGATACGCAGTATCTT. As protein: CASSLGLAGDTDTQYL.

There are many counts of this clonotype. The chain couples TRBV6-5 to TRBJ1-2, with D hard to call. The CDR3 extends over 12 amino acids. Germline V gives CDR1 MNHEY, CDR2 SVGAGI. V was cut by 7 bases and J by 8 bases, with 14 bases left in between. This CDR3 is CASMGFSGGYTF. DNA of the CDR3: TGTGCCAGCATGGGGTTCTCTGGGGGCTACACCTTC.

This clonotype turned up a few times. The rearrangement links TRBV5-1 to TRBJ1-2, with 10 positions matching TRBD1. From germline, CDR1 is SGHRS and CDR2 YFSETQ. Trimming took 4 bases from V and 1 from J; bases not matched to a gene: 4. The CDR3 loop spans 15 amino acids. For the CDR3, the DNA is TGCGCCAGCAGCACAGGGACAGGGGTTAACTATGGCTACACCTTC. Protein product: CASSTGTGVNYGYTF.

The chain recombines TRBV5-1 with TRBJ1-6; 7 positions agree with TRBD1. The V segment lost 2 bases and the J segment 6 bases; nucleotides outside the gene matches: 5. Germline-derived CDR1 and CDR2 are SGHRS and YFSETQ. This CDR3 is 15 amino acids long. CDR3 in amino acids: CASSFSGQINSPLHF. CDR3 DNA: TGCGCCAGCAGCTTTTCGGGACAGATTAATTCACCCCTCCACTTT. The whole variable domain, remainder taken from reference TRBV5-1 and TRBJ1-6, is KAGVTQTPRYLIKTRGQQVTLSCSPISGHRSVSWYQQTPGQGLQFLFEYFSETQRNKGNFPGRFSGRQFSNSRSEMNVSTLELGDSALYLCASSFSGQINSPLHFGNGTRLTVT.

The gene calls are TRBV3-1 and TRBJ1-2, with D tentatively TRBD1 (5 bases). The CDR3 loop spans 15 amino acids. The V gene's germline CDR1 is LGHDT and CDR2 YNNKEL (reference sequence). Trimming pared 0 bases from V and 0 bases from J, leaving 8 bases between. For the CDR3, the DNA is TGTGCCAGCAGCCAAGATTTAGGGGCTAACTATGGCTACACCTTC. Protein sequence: CASSQDLGANYGYTF.

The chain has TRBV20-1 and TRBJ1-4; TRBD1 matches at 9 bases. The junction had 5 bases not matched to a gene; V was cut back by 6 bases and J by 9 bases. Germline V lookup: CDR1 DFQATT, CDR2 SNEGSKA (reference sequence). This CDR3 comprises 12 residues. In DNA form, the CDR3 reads TGCAGTGCCCGGGACAGGGCGAAAAAACTGTTTTTT. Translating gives CSARDRAKKLFF.

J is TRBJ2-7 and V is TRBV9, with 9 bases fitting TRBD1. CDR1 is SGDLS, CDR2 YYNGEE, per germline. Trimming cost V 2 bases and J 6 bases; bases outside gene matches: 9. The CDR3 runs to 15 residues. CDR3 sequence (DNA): TGTGCCAGCAGCGTTTTGGGACAGGGATCGTCCGAGCAGTACTTC. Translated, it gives CASSVLGQGSSEQYF.

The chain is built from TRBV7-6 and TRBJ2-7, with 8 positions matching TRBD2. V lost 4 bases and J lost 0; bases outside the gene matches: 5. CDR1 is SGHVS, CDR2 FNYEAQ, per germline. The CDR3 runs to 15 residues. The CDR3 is CASSSEAGASYEQYF. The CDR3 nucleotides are TGTGCCAGCAGCTCTGAAGCGGGAGCCTCCTACGAGCAGTACTTC.

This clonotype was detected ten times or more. This CDR3 reads CASSLGDRGRGDTQYF. In nucleotides, the CDR3 is TGCGCCAGCAGCTTGGGGGACAGGGGGAGAGGAGATACGCAGTATTTT. The chain links TRBV5-1 to TRBJ2-3; 11 bases align to TRBD1. With 0 bases clipped from V and 5 bases from J, the junction kept 5 bases outside the gene matches. Germline values: CDR1 SGHRS, CDR2 YFSETQ. This CDR3 is built from 16 residues.

For the CDR3, the DNA is TGTGCCAGCAGTCCCGGGGGCTCGAACACCGGGGAGCTGTTTTTT. Protein sequence: CASSPGGSNTGELFF. This sequence joins TRBV12-3 or TRBV12-4 and TRBJ2-2; possibly TRBD1 or TRBD2 for D (6 bases each). V was trimmed by 5 bases and J by 0 bases, leaving 10 bases between them. The CDR3 totals 15 residues.